This TCR beta chain was sequenced during a study of identifying expanded T cells in peripheral blood. As concerns this clone: Its matching antigen is unknown.

Assay used: immunoSEQ multiplex PCR; TCRdb lists only in-frame clones, some missing. The table has roughly 84,000 clones, about 90% seen once. The germline CDR1 and CDR2 sequences are WNHNN and SYGVQD (reference sequence). The CDR3 consists of 15 residues. V lost 3 bases to trimming and J lost 7 bases, with 18 bases between them. Study-wide points: About 1.2 clones differed between technical replicates, versus around 16 and 19 over time.

The rearrangement joins TRBV10-1 to TRBJ1-1; D unclear. The material sequenced was blood. The sequence derives from a person aged 18-70 years in good health. Here the CDR3 DNA reads TGCGCCAGCAGTGATAGGGTGACCGGACGGCATGAAGCTTTCTTT. It codes for CASSDRVTGRHEAFF.